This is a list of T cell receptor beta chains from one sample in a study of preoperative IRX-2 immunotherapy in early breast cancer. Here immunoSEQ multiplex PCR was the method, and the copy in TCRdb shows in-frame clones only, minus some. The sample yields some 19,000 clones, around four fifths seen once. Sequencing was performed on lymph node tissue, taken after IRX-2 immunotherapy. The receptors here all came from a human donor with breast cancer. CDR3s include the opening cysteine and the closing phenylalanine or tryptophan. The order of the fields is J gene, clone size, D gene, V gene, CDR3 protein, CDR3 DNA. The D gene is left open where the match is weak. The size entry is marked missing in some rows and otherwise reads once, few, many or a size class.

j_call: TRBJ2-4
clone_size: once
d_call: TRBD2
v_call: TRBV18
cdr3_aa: CASSPPLAGEDIQYF
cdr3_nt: TGTGCCAGCTCACCACCGCTAGCGGGAGAAGACATTCAGTACTTC

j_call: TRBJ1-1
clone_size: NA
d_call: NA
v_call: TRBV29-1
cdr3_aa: CSVDPGGHTEAFF
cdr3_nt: TGCAGCGTGGACCCCGGCGGCCACACTGAAGCTTTCTTT

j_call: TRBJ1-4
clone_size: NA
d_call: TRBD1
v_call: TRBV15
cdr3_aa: CATSRAYQGGEKLFF
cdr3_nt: TGTGCCACCAGCAGAGCCTACCAGGGGGGTGAAAAACTGTTTTTT

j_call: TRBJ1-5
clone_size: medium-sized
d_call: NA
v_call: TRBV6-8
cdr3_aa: CASSYSSGRDSNQPQHF
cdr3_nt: TGTGCCAGCAGTTACTCGAGTGGGCGGGATAGCAATCAGCCCCAGCATTTT

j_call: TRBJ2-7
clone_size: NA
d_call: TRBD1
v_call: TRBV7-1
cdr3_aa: CASSNWGTGGPLEQYF
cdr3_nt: TGTGCCAGCAGCAACTGGGGAACAGGGGGGCCCCTCGAGCAGTACTTC

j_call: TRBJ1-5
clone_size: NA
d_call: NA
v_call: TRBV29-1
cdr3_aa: CSVGNSNQPQHF
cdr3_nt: TGCAGCGTGGGAAATAGCAATCAGCCCCAGCATTTT

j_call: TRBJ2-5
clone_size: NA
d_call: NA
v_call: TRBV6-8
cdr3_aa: CASSAVSQYPQETQYF
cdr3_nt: TGTGCCAGCAGTGCCGTATCCCAGTACCCACAAGAGACCCAGTACTTC

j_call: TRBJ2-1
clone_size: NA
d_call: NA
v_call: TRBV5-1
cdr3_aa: CASSLIPGSSYNEQFF
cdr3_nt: TGCGCCAGCAGCTTGATTCCCGGGAGCTCCTACAATGAGCAGTTCTTC

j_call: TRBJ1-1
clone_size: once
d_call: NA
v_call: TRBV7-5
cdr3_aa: CASSETGDRTEAFF
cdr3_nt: TGTGCCAGCAGCGAGACAGGGGATCGCACTGAAGCTTTCTTT

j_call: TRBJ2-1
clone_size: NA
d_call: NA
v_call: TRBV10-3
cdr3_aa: CAISESPTETGLQYNEQFF
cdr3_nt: TGTGCCATCAGTGAGTCACCGACAGAAACGGGACTCCAATACAATGAGCAGTTCTTC

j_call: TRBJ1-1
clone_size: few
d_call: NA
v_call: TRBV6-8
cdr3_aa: CASRPGGNTEAFF
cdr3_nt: TGTGCCAGCAGACCCGGGGGGAACACTGAAGCTTTCTTT

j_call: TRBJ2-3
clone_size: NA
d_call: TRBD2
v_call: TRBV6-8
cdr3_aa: CASRGLAGTDTQYF
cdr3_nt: TGTGCCAGCAGGGGACTAGCGGGCACAGATACGCAGTATTTT

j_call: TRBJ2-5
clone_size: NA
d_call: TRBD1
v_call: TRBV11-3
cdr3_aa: CASSTGTAQETQYF
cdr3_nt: TGTGCCAGCAGCACCGGGACAGCACAAGAGACCCAGTACTTC

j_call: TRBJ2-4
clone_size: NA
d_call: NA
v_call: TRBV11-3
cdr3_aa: CASSQGRWADIQYF
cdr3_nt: TGTGCCAGCAGCCAGGGACGGTGGGCGGACATTCAGTACTTC

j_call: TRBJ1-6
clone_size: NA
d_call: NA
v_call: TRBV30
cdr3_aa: CAWGPGWVANSPLHF
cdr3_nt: TGTGCCTGGGGGCCGGGATGGGTCGCAAATTCACCCCTCCACTTT

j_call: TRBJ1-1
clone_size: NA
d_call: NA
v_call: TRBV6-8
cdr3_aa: CASSGGHAEAFF
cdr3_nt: TGTGCCAGCAGTGGGGGGCACGCTGAAGCTTTCTTT

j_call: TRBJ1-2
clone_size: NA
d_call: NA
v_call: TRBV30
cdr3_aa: CAWRIGIANYGYTF
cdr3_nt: TGTGCCTGGAGAATAGGGATAGCTAACTATGGCTACACCTTC

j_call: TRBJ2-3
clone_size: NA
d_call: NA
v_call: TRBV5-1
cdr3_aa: CASSSQVPSTDTQYF
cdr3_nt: TGCGCCAGCAGCTCACAGGTTCCTAGCACAGATACGCAGTATTTT

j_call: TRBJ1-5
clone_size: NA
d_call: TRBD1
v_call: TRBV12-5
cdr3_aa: CASGRDRDQPQHF
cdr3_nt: TGTGCTAGTGGCCGGGACAGGGATCAGCCCCAGCATTTT

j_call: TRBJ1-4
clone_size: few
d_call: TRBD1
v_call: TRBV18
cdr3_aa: CASSDRGGEKLFF
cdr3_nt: TGTGCCAGCTCGGACAGGGGAGGCGAAAAACTGTTTTTT

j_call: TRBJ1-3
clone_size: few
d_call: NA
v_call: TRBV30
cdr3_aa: CAWSSRSGNTIYF
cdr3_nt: TGTGCCTGGAGTTCCCGTTCTGGAAACACCATATATTTT

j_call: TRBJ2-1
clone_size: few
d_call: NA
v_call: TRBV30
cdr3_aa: CAWSPLNEQFF
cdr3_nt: TGTGCCTGGAGTCCCTTAAATGAGCAGTTCTTC

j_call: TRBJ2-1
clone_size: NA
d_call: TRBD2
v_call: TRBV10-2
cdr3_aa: CASSPGTSGGYNEQFF
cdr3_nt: TGCGCCAGCAGCCCAGGGACTAGCGGGGGGTACAATGAGCAGTTCTTC

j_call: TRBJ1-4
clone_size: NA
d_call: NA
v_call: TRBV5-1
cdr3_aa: CASSLQGGTTNEKLFF
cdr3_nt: TGCGCCAGCAGCCTACAGGGTGGAACAACTAATGAAAAACTGTTTTTT

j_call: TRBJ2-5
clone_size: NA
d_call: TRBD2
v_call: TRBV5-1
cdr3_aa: CASSLGGLAGSQETQYF
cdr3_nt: TGCGCCAGCAGCTTGGGGGGCCTAGCGGGGTCACAAGAGACCCAGTACTTC